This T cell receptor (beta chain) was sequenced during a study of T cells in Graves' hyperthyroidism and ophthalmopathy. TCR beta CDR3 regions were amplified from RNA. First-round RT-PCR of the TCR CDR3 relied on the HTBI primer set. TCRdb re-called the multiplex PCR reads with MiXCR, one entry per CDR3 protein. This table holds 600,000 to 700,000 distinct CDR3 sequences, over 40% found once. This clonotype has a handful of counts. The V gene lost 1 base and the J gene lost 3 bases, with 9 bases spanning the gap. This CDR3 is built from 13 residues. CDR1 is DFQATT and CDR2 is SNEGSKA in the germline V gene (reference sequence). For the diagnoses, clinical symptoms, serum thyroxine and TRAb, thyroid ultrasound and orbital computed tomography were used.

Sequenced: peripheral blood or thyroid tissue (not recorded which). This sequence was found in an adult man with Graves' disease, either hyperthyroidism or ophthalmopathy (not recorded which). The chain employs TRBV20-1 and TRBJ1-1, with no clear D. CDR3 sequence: CSARAWVDTEAFF. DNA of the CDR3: TGCAGTGCTAGAGCCTGGGTTGACACTGAAGCTTTCTTT.